Sequencing of this T cell receptor beta chain was carried out in a study of monozygotic twins with inflammatory bowel disease. Study-wide results and limits: Evidence did not back any single strong signal or clonotype linked to IBD. Especially with disease activity, IBD patients shared fewer clonotypes with others than healthy twins did.

Comments on this clonotype: Its antigen is not known.

Eight separate reactions for every sample produced the cDNA. TCRdb reprocessed the 5' RACE reads, keeping one entry per CDR3 protein, no DNA. The sample table includes roughly 150,000 distinct CDR3 sequences. CDR1 is SEHNR and CDR2 is FQNEAQ in the germline V gene (reference sequence). The CDR3 contains 16 residues. This receptor was obtained from a human donor with ulcerative colitis or Crohn's disease, or a healthy co-twin of an affected twin (not recorded which). J is TRBJ1-1 and V is TRBV7-9. The sequenced sample consisted of blood. The CDR3 loop reads CASSLVTLEGNTEAFF.